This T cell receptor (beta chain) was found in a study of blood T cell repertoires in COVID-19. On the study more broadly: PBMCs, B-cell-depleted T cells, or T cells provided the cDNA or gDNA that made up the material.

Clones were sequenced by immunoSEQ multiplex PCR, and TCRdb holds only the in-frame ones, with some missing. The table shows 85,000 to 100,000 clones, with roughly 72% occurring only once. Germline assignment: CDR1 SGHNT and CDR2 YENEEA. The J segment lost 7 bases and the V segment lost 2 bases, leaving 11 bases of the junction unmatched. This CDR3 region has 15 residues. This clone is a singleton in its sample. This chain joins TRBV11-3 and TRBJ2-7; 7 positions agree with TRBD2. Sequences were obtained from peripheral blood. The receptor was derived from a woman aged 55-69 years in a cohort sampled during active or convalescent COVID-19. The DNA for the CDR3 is TGTGCCAGCAGCTTAAGGTCGGCGGGGGTAGGTGAGCAGTACTTC. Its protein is CASSLRSAGVGEQYF.